Here is one T cell receptor beta chain with its context. There is no known antigen for this receptor. Per-base qualities were not stored, and no clone one base away is much larger. Peripheral blood CD8+ and CD4+ T cells from healthy donors, Susac syndrome patients and multiple sclerosis patients were profiled using high-throughput TCR beta sequencing. Treatment-naive patients with stable or active relapsing-remitting disease fulfilling revised McDonald criteria were used as multiple sclerosis controls. Bulk CD8+ and CD4+ T cells were purified by magnetic negative isolation, whereas CD8+ TEMRA cells were enriched by FACS. Blood was drawn into EDTA tubes, processed within 24 hours, and PBMCs were isolated by density gradient centrifugation. PBMCs intended for TCR sequencing were frozen in liquid nitrogen and were later thawed in a 37 degrees C water bath. The sorted or isolated CD4+, CD8+ and CD8+ TEMRA cells reached a purity of at least 90%.

RNA was extracted with the RNeasy kit and roughly 0.5 to 1 ug was reverse transcribed using random hexamers. The immunoSEQ multiplex PCR assay, covering 54 Vbeta and 13 Jbeta segments, was used to amplify TCR beta CDR3 regions. PCR amplification bias was corrected by using a synthetic template baseline for primer optimization and computational correction. As for the authors' bioinformatics: Reads were annotated to V, D and J genes according to IMGT and were analyzed with immunoSEQ Analyzer, with only productive sequences retained. To calculate clonality, Shannon entropy was normalized by log2 of the number of productive unique sequences and then subtracted from one. For each patient and control, public and private clones were evaluated within the 100 most prevalent clones. Clones were defined as Susac-specific if absent from the healthy and MS cohorts, from more than 900 published viral clones and from other ImmuneACCESS disease sequences. TCRdb applied fastp at Q25 and MiXCR to the public reads, then kept only in-frame beta chains. One record per CDR3 amino acid sequence lists the most common genes and DNA. The V and J calls reflect TCRdb's pipeline rather than the authors' work. This sample gives a few hundred thousand distinct CDR3 sequences in total; around 95% of them show up just once. 0.095% of the sample is taken by the ten largest.

Trimming accounts for 3 bases at V and 2 bases at J, while the number of junction bases matched to no gene is 9. The germline V gene provides CDR1 SGHTA and CDR2 FQGNSA. Spanning cysteine to phenylalanine, the CDR3 consists of 16 amino acids. Only CDR3 DNA remains: 48 bases, in frame from the first base. This sample stems from a study of CD8 T cells in Susac syndrome (dated by TCRdb to the late 2010s). General notes on the study: Repertoire sequencing was used to test whether CD8+ T cell activation and differentiation in Susac syndrome was antigen driven. Summary of the overall study and its limitations: The number of individuals in the TCR sequencing and HLA analysis was recognized as being relatively small.

The TCR comes from a human donor with multiple sclerosis. The V gene is TRBV7-2 and the J gene is TRBJ2-7, with 8 central nucleotides matching TRBD1. Sequences were obtained from CD4+ T cells from PBMCs. In nucleotide form, the sequence is TGTGCCAGCAGCTTGGGACAGGTTCGTGGAACCTACGAGCAGTACTTC. This encodes CASSLGQVRGTYEQYF.